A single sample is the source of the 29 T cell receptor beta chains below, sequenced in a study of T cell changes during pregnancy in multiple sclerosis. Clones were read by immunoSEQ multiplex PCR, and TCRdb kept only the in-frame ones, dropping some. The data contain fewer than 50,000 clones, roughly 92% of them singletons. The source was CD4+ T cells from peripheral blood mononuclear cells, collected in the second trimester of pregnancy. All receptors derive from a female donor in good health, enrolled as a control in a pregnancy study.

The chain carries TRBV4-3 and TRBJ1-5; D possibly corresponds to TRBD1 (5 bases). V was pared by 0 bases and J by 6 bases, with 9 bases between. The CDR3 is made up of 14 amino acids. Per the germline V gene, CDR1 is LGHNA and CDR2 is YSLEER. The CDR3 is CASSQDRGSQPQHF. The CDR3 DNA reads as TGCGCCAGCAGCCAAGATCGGGGGTCTCAGCCCCAGCATTTT.

Here the CDR3 reads CASRRLAGGYGELFF. Written as DNA, the CDR3 is TGTGCCAGCCGCCGACTAGCGGGGGGGTACGGGGAGCTGTTTTTT. V and J are TRBV6-5 and TRBJ2-2, with TRBD2 identical over 14 bases. With 8 bases clipped from V and 7 bases from J, the junction kept 6 bases outside the gene matches. Germline V lookup: CDR1 MNHEY, CDR2 SVGAGI. The CDR3 contains 15 residues.

The CDR3 is CASAARHGELFF. The DNA for the CDR3 is TGTGCCAGCGCCGCCAGGCACGGGGAGCTGTTTTTT. The gene calls are TRBV9 and TRBJ2-2; no reliable D call. The CDR3 length is 12 residues. Germline assignment: CDR1 SGDLS and CDR2 YYNGEE. V gave up 7 bases and J gave up 7 bases, with 11 bases separating them.

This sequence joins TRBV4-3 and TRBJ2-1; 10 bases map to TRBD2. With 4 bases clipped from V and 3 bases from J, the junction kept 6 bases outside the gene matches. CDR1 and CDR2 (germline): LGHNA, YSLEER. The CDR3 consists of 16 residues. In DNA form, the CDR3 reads TGCGCCAGCAGCCCCCAGCGGGGGGGCGTCTACAATGAGCAGTTCTTC. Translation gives CASSPQRGGVYNEQFF.

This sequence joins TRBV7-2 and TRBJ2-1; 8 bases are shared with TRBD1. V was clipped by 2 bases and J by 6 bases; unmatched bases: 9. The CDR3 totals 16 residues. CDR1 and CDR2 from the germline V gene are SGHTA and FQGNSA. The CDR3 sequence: CASSLLARGLGNEQFF. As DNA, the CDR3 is TGTGCCAGCAGCTTATTGGCCAGGGGGCTGGGCAATGAGCAGTTCTTC.

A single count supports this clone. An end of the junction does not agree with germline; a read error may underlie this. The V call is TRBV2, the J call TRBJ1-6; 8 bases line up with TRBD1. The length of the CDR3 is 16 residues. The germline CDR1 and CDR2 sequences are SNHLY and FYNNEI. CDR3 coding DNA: TGTACCAGCAGTGATGCAGGGGGCAATTATAATTCACCCCTCCACTTT. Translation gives CTSSDAGGNYNSPLHF. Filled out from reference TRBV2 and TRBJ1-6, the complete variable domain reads EPEVTQTPSHQVTQMGQEVILRCVPISNHLYFYWYRQILGQKVEFLVSFYNNEISEKSEIFDDQFSVERPDGSNFTLKIRSTKLEDSAMYFCTSSDAGGNYNSPLHFGNGTRLTVT.

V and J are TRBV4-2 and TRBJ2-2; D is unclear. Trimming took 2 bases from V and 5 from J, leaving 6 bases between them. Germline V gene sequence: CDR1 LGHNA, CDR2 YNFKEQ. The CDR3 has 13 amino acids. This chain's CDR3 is CASSQFGTGELFF. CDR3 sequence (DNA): TGTGCCAGCAGCCAATTCGGGACCGGGGAGCTGTTTTTT.

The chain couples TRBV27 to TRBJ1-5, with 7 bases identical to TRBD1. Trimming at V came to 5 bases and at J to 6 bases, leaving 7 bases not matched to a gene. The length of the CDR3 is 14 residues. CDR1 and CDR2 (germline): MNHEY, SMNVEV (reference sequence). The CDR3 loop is CASSKQGWGQPQHF. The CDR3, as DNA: TGTGCCAGCAGTAAACAGGGGTGGGGTCAGCCCCAGCATTTT.

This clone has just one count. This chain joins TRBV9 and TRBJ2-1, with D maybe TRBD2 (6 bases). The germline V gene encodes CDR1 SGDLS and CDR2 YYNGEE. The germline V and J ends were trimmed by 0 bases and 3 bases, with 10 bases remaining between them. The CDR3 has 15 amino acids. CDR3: CASSVDGGYYNEQFF. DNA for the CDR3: TGTGCCAGCAGCGTAGACGGGGGATACTACAATGAGCAGTTCTTC.

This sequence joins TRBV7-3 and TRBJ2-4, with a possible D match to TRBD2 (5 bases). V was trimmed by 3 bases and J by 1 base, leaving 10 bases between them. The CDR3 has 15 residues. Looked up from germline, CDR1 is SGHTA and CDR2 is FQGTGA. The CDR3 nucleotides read TGTGCCAGCAGCTTGTCTAGCTTCGCCAAAAACATTCAGTACTTC. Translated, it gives CASSLSSFAKNIQYF.

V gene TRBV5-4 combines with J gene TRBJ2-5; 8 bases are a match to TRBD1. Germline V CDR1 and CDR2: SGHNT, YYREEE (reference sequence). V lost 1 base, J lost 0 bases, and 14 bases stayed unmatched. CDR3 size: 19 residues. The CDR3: CASSLLFRGQREYQETQYF. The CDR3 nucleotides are TGTGCCAGCAGCTTGTTATTCAGGGGGCAGCGTGAGTACCAAGAGACCCAGTACTTC.

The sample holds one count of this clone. The CDR3 bases are TGTGCCAGCAGCTCGGACGGACAGGGAAATCAGCCCCAGCATTTT. Translation gives CASSSDGQGNQPQHF. V usage is TRBV11-2 and J usage is TRBJ1-5, with 8 positions matching TRBD1. This CDR3 comprises 15 residues. V lost 4 bases to trimming and J lost 4 bases; unmatched junction nucleotides: 6. Germline V gene sequence: CDR1 SGHAT, CDR2 FQNNGV.

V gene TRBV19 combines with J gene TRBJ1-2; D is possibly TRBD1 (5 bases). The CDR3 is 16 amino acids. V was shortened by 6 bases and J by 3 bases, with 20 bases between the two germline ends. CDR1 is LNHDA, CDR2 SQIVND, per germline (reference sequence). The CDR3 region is CASSPTTAGKHYGYTF. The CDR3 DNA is TGTGCCAGTAGCCCAACCACGGCAGGGAAACACTATGGCTACACCTTC. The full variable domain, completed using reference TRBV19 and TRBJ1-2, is DGGITQSPKYLFRKEGQNVTLSCEQNLNHDAMYWYRQDPGQGLRLIYYSQIVNDFQKGDIAEGYSVSREKKESFPLTVTSAQKNPTAFYLCASSPTTAGKHYGYTFGSGTRLTVV.

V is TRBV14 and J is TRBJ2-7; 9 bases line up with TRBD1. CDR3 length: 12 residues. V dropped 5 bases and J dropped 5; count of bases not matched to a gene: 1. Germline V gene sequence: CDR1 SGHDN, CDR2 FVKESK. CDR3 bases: TGTGCCAGCAGCTGGGACAGGGACGAGCAGTACTTC. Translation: CASSWDRDEQYF. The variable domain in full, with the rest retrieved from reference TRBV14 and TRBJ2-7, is EAGVTQFPSHSVIEKGQTVTLRCDPISGHDNLYWYRRVMGKEIKFLLHFVKESKQDESGMPNNRFLAERTGGTYSTLKVQPAELEDSGVYFCASSWDRDEQYFGPGTRLTVT.

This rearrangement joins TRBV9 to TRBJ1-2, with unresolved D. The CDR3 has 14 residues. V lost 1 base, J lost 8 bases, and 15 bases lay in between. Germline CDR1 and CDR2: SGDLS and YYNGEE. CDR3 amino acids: CASSVQAISGGYTF. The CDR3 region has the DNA TGTGCCAGCAGCGTACAGGCCATCAGCGGCGGCTACACCTTC.

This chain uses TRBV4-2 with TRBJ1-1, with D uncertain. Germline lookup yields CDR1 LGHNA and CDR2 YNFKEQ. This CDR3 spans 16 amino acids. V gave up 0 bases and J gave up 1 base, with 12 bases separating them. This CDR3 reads CASSQEQFGWNTEAFF. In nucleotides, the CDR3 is TGTGCCAGCAGCCAAGAGCAGTTTGGCTGGAACACTGAAGCTTTCTTT.

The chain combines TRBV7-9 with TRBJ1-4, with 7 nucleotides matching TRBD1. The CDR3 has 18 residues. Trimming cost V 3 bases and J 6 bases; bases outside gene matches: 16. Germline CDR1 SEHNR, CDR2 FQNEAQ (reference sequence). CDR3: CASSFRGPRGKSDEKLFF. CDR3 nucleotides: TGTGCCAGCAGCTTTAGGGGACCCAGGGGGAAGTCTGATGAAAAACTGTTTTTT.

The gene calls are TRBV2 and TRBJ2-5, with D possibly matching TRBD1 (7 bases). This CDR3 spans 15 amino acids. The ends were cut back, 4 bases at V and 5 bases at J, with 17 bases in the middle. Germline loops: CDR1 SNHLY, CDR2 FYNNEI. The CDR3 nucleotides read TGTGCCAGCAGTGCAACAGGGGCGGGGTGGGAGACCCAGTACTTC. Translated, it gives CASSATGAGWETQYF.

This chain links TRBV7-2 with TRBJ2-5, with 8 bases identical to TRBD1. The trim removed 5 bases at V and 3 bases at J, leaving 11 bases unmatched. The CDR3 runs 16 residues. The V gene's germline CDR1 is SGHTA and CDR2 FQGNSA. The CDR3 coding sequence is TGTGCCAGCAGCCCCCCAACAGGGGGTTATAAAGAGACCCAGTACTTC. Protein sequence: CASSPPTGGYKETQYF.

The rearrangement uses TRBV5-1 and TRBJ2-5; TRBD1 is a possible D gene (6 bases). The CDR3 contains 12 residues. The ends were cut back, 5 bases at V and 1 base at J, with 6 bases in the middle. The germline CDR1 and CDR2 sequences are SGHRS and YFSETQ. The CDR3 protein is CASRDSQETQYF. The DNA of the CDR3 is TGCGCCAGCAGGGACAGCCAAGAGACCCAGTACTTC.

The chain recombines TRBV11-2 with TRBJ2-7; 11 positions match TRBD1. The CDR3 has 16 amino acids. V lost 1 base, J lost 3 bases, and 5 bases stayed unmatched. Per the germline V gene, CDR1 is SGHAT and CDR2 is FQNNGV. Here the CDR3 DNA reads TGTGCCAGCAGCTTAGTAGGACAGGGGGCTATCTACGAGCAGTACTTC. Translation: CASSLVGQGAIYEQYF.

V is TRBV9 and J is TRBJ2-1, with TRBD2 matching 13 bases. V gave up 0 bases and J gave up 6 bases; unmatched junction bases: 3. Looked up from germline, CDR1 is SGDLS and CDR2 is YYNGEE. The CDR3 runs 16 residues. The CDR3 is CASSVAGLAGTNEQFF. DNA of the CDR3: TGTGCCAGCAGCGTAGCGGGACTAGCGGGGACCAATGAGCAGTTCTTC.

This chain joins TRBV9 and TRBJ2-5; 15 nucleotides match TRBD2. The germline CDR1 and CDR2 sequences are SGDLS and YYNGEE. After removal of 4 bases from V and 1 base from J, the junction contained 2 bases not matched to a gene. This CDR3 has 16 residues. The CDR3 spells CASSPGLAGGQETQYF. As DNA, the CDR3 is TGTGCCAGCAGCCCGGGACTAGCGGGGGGCCAAGAGACCCAGTACTTC.

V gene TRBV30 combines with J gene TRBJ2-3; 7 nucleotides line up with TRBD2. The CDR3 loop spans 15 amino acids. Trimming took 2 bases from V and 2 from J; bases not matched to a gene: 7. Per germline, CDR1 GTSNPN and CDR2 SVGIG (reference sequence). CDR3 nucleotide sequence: TGTGCCTGGAGTTTGTCTAGCGGACCCACAGATACGCAGTATTTT. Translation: CAWSLSSGPTDTQYF.

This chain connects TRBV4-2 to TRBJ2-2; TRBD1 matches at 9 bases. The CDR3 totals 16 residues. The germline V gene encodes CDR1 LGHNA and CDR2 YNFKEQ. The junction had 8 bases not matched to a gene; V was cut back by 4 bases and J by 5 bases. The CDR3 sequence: CASSPLGQGRTGELFF. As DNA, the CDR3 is TGTGCCAGCAGCCCCCTGGGACAGGGTCGGACCGGGGAGCTGTTTTTT.

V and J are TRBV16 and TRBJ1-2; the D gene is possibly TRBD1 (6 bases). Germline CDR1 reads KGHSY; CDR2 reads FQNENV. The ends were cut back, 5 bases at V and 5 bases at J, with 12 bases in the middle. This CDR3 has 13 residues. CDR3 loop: CASSAGQRYGYTF. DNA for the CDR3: TGTGCCAGCAGCGCCGGACAGAGGTATGGCTACACCTTC.

This CDR3 is CAIRGPRGNQEMNTEAFF. The CDR3 nucleotides are TGTGCCATCAGGGGACCGAGGGGGAACCAAGAAATGAACACTGAAGCTTTCTTT. The chain employs TRBV10-3 and TRBJ1-1; possibly TRBD1 for D (6 bases). This CDR3 is built from 18 residues. Germline CDR1 ENHRY, CDR2 SYGVKD. Trimming pared 6 bases from V and 0 bases from J, leaving 23 bases between.

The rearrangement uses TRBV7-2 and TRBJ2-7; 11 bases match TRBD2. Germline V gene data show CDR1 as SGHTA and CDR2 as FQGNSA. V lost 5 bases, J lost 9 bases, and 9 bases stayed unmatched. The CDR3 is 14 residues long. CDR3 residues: CASSALLAGEVQYF. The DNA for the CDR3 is TGTGCCAGCAGCGCCTTACTAGCGGGGGAGGTGCAGTACTTC.

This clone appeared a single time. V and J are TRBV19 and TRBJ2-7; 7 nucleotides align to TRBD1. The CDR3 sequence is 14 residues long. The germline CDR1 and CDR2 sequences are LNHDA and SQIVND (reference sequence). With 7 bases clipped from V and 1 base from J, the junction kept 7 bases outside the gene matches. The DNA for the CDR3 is TGTGCCAGTACCGTTTCAGGGGGATCCTACGAGCAGTACTTC. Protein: CASTVSGGSYEQYF.